The 16 T cell receptor beta chains presented below share a single source sample, sequenced in a study of T cells in Graves' hyperthyroidism and ophthalmopathy. It was RNA transcripts that yielded the amplified TCR beta CDR3 regions. With the HTBI primer set, the TCR CDR3 went through a first round of RT-PCR. From the multiplex PCR reads, TCRdb called clonotypes with MiXCR, one entry per CDR3 protein. The repertoire consists of nearly 750,000 distinct CDR3 sequences, with under 45% occurring once and the leading ten covering around a third. The sample was blood. The receptors here all came from a middle-aged woman with Graves' hyperthyroidism.

The CDR3 DNA is TGTGCCATCAGTGAGAAAGTGGACAGGGGGCAAAACTATGGCTACACCTTC. Its protein is CAISEKVDRGQNYGYTF. The chain links TRBV10-3 to TRBJ1-2, with TRBD1 matching over 11 bases. CDR3 length: 17 amino acids. Germline V gene data show CDR1 as ENHRY and CDR2 as SYGVKD. The V and J ends lost 2 bases and 2 bases, in that order; junction bases with no gene match: 7.

This clonotype was recorded at least ten times. The chain is built from TRBV15 and TRBJ1-5; TRBD1 is a possible D gene (5 bases). There are 17 residues in the CDR3. V dropped 0 bases and J dropped 9 bases, with 21 bases sitting between them. Germline V lookup: CDR1 LNHNV, CDR2 YYDKDF (reference sequence). The CDR3 region has the DNA TGTGCCACCAGCAGAGATGAGTCGCAGGGACCCGGGTGGCCCCAGCATTTT. Protein: CATSRDESQGPGWPQHF.

This clonotype appeared many times. The genes are TRBV2 and TRBJ1-5, with TRBD1 identical over 9 bases. The CDR3 consists of 15 residues. Trimming at V came to 6 bases and at J to 4 bases, leaving 7 bases not matched to a gene. Germline values: CDR1 SNHLY, CDR2 FYNNEI. The CDR3 here is CASSRTGVGNQPQHF. The CDR3 coding sequence is TGTGCCAGCAGCCGGACAGGGGTTGGGAATCAGCCCCAGCATTTT.

This clonotype was detected ten times or more. The J gene is TRBJ2-6, the V gene TRBV20-1; 7 bases are a match to TRBD1. The V segment lost 4 bases and the J segment 2 bases; nucleotides outside the gene matches: 5. Per germline, CDR1 DFQATT and CDR2 SNEGSKA (reference sequence). This CDR3 spans 15 amino acids. CDR3 region: CSATGTGAGANVLTF. DNA of the CDR3: TGCAGTGCTACGGGAACAGGGGCTGGGGCCAACGTCCTGACTTTC.

The gene calls are TRBV29-1 and TRBJ2-5; 9 nucleotides agree with TRBD1. Germline assignment: CDR1 SQVTM and CDR2 ANQGSEA. This CDR3 region has 12 residues. J was trimmed by 3 bases and V by 8 bases; bases with no gene match: 4. The CDR3 is CSPRDREETQYF. CDR3 DNA: TGCAGCCCTCGGGACAGGGAAGAGACCCAGTACTTC.

Worth noting for this clonotype: A clone one base away is much larger, so this may be a read error. The chain is built from TRBV7-2 and TRBJ2-2; TRBD2 is a possible D gene (5 bases). The CDR3 sequence is 13 residues long. Trimming stripped 2 bases from V and 7 bases from J, with 8 bases between. In germline, CDR1 is SGHTA, CDR2 FQGNSA. The CDR3 bases are TGTGCCAGCAGCTTACTCGGGGACGGGGAGCTGTTTTTT. Protein: CASSLLGDGELFF.

The J gene is TRBJ2-5, the V gene TRBV7-8; 10 nucleotides match TRBD2. Looked up from germline, CDR1 is SGHVS and CDR2 is FQNEAQ. The CDR3 has 20 residues. After removal of 0 bases from V and 1 base from J, the junction contained 14 bases not matched to a gene. The CDR3 DNA is TGTGCCAGCAGCTTAGCGCGTCCTAGCGGGAGAACTTTCGTCCAAGAGACCCAGTACTTC. The encoded protein is CASSLARPSGRTFVQETQYF. Full variable domain (rest looked up from reference TRBV7-8 and TRBJ2-5): GAGVSQSPRYKVAKRGQDVALRCDPISGHVSLFWYQQALGQGPEFLTYFQNEAQLDKSGLPSDRFFAERPEGSVSTLKIQRTQQEDSAVYLCASSLARPSGRTFVQETQYFGPGTRLLVL.

This sequence joins TRBV24-1 and TRBJ2-2; 8 positions match TRBD1. Germline V gives CDR1 KGHDR, CDR2 SFDVKD. There are 14 residues in the CDR3. The J segment lost 7 bases and the V segment lost 5 bases, leaving 5 bases of the junction unmatched. The CDR3: CATSVMDRDGELFF. CDR3 nucleotides: TGTGCCACCAGTGTGATGGACAGGGACGGGGAGCTGTTTTTT.

The genes are TRBV29-1 and TRBJ1-2, with a possible D match to TRBD1 (6 bases). Germline assignment: CDR1 SQVTM and CDR2 ANQGSEA. V lost 8 bases and J lost 6, with 16 bases in between. CDR3 size: 12 residues. CDR3 amino acids: CSYVTGSDGYTF. The DNA of the CDR3 is TGCAGCTACGTTACAGGGAGTGATGGCTACACCTTC. Drawing the rest from reference TRBV29-1 and TRBJ1-2, the complete variable domain is SAVISQKPSRDICQRGTSLTIQCQVDSQVTMMFWYRQQPGQSLTLIATANQGSEATYESGFVIDKFPISRPNLTFSTLTVSNMSPEDSSIYLCSYVTGSDGYTFGSGTRLTVV.

Many counts were recorded for this clonotype. The chain employs TRBV7-8 and TRBJ1-1, with D possibly matching TRBD1 (5 bases). CDR1 and CDR2 (germline): SGHVS, FQNEAQ. The CDR3 is made up of 14 amino acids. The V gene lost 2 bases and the J gene lost 8 bases, with 15 bases spanning the gap. CDR3 sequence: CASSLKGWGKEAFF. The CDR3 nucleotides read TGTGCCAGCAGCTTAAAGGGGTGGGGGAAGGAAGCTTTCTTT.

V is TRBV2 and J is TRBJ2-7; 9 bases fit TRBD1. Trimming at V came to 1 base and at J to 0 bases, leaving 16 bases not matched to a gene. Germline CDR1 is SNHLY and CDR2 is FYNNEI. The CDR3 has 20 residues. CDR3 DNA sequence: TGTGCCAGCAGTGAAGATGGGACAGGGCGGTATTTGTCTGGCTCCTACGAGCAGTACTTC. Translation gives CASSEDGTGRYLSGSYEQYF. Full variable domain (outside the CDR3, taken from reference TRBV2 and TRBJ2-7): EPEVTQTPSHQVTQMGQEVILRCVPISNHLYFYWYRQILGQKVEFLVSFYNNEISEKSEIFDDQFSVERPDGSNFTLKIRSTKLEDSAMYFCASSEDGTGRYLSGSYEQYFGPGTRLTVT.

This clonotype was seen at least ten times. V gene TRBV29-1 combines with J gene TRBJ1-2, with a weak D call TRBD1 (5 bases). The V gene's germline CDR1 is SQVTM and CDR2 ANQGSEA. V lost 0 bases and J 6 bases, leaving 17 bases between the germline ends. The CDR3 runs to 15 residues. The CDR3 region is CSVEDRGRGSDGYTF. In DNA, the CDR3 is TGCAGCGTTGAAGATCGGGGGAGGGGCTCTGATGGCTACACCTTC. The variable domain in full, with the rest retrieved from reference TRBV29-1 and TRBJ1-2, is SAVISQKPSRDICQRGTSLTIQCQVDSQVTMMFWYRQQPGQSLTLIATANQGSEATYESGFVIDKFPISRPNLTFSTLTVSNMSPEDSSIYLCSVEDRGRGSDGYTFGSGTRLTVV.

This chain joins TRBV6-1 and TRBJ1-2, with 9 bases matching TRBD1. Germline V CDR1 and CDR2: MNHNS, SASEGT. Germline trimming cut 5 bases from V and 6 bases from J; bases unmatched to any gene: 7. There are 14 residues in the CDR3. This CDR3 reads CASSPAWTGDGYTF. Here the CDR3 DNA reads TGTGCCAGCAGTCCCGCCTGGACAGGGGATGGCTACACCTTC.

The chain recombines TRBV2 with TRBJ1-1, with D maybe TRBD1 (5 bases). V dropped 5 bases and J dropped 6 bases, with 25 bases sitting between them. CDR1 is SNHLY, CDR2 FYNNEI, per germline. This CDR3 is 17 amino acids long. CDR3 region: CASSYSRAGTLASEAFF. Written as DNA, the CDR3 is TGTGCCAGCAGTTACTCCCGGGCAGGGACTCTAGCTTCTGAAGCTTTCTTT.

With respect to this clonotype: The missing conserved phenylalanine or tryptophan at the end of this CDR3 makes a read error likely. The V gene is TRBV5-1, the J gene TRBJ2-7; 8 bases line up with TRBD2. The germline gives CDR1 SGHRS, CDR2 YFSETQ. V trimming: 3 bases; J trimming: 3 bases; junction bases outside the gene matches: 17. The CDR3 length is 18 residues. CDR3: CASSSVLASGFTGYEQYL. In nucleotides, the CDR3 is TGCGCCAGCAGCTCAGTCTTGGCTAGCGGGTTCACGGGCTACGAGCAGTACCTC.

Comments on this clonotype: A much larger clone is a single base away; this may be a read error. V is TRBV19 and J is TRBJ1-5, with D hard to call. Trimming took off 5 bases at V and 6 bases at J, with 8 bases between the two ends. There are 12 residues in the CDR3. CDR1 is LNHDA and CDR2 is SQIVND in the germline V gene (reference sequence). This chain's CDR3 is CASSPIAQPQHF. Written as DNA, the CDR3 is TGTGCCAGTAGTCCTATTGCTCAGCCCCAGCATTTT.